The 21 T cell receptor beta chains below all came from one sample that was sequenced in a study of T-cell reconstitution after alpha-beta-depleted transplantation in children. Unique molecular identifiers were built into the TCRbeta library. TCRdb itself ran the PCR reads through MiXCR, one entry per CDR3 protein. This sample yields 45,000 to 55,000 distinct CDR3 sequences, of which less than 6% are seen a single time; 30% belongs to the top ten. The sample here was PBMCs, mostly from graft donor cells, taken 60 days after TCRalphabeta/CD19-depleted stem cell transplant. These receptors were collected from a female patient aged 2-15 years who had a stem cell transplant for aplastic anemia, so the T cells may come from the graft donor.

The sample holds many counts of this clonotype. This chain connects TRBV7-9 to TRBJ2-7, with D possibly being TRBD1 or TRBD2 (6 bases each). The ends were cut back, 2 bases at V and 6 bases at J, with 11 bases in the middle. CDR1 and CDR2 from the germline V gene are SEHNR and FQNEAQ (reference sequence). This CDR3 is 13 amino acids long. CDR3 residues: CASSLRGLAEQYV. The CDR3 region has the DNA TGTGCCAGCAGCTTACGGGGGCTGGCCGAGCAGTACGTC.

This chain joins TRBV19 and TRBJ2-2, with D possibly being TRBD2 (6 bases). CDR1 is LNHDA, CDR2 SQIVND, per germline (reference sequence). The CDR3 runs to 16 residues. Deletions cut 2 bases from V and 0 bases from J, with 10 bases between. The CDR3: CASSIRREPNTGELFF. CDR3 coding DNA: TGTGCCAGTAGTATAAGGAGGGAGCCGAACACCGGGGAGCTGTTTTTT.

This clonotype was detected a few times. The chain links TRBV3-1 to TRBJ2-3, with D hard to call. Trimming left V 4 bases short and J 0 bases short, with 5 bases between. CDR3 length: 13 amino acids. CDR1 is LGHDT and CDR2 is YNNKEL in the germline V gene (reference sequence). CDR3 in DNA: TGTGCCAGCAGCCCTCATAGCACAGATACGCAGTATTTT. Translation gives CASSPHSTDTQYF.

Details on this clonotype: Relative to the germline gene, one junction end is altered; a read error may explain this. The J gene is TRBJ2-5, the V gene TRBV24-1; 7 nucleotides agree with TRBD2. The CDR3 consists of 16 residues. Germline V gene lookup returns CDR1 KGHDR and CDR2 SFDVKD. The CDR3 DNA sequence: TGTGCCGCCAGTGATTTTTTGGCGGGAGTAGGAGAGACCCAGTACTTC. Translated: CAASDFLAGVGETQYF.

This clonotype came up many times. This chain uses TRBV6-5 with TRBJ2-3; TRBD1 is a possible D gene (6 bases). CDR1 MNHEY and CDR2 SVGAGI come from the germline V gene. This CDR3 has 15 residues. Trimming left V 7 bases short and J 0 bases short, with 14 bases between. The CDR3 loop is CASTQAGASTDTQYF. The CDR3 DNA sequence: TGTGCCAGCACCCAGGCAGGGGCGAGCACAGATACGCAGTATTTT.

This clonotype was seen a handful of times. The gene calls are TRBV19 and TRBJ2-2; D gene uncertain. The V end lost 3 bases, the J end lost 7 bases, and 12 bases lay between the germline ends. The length of the CDR3 is 14 residues. The germline V gene encodes CDR1 LNHDA and CDR2 SQIVND (reference sequence). Written as DNA, the CDR3 is TGTGCCAGTAGTATCGGCACAACCCGCGGGGAGCTGTTTTTT. Translated, it gives CASSIGTTRGELFF.

J is TRBJ2-5 and V is TRBV20-1; 7 bases align to TRBD1. J gave up 5 bases and V 6 bases, and 6 bases lay outside the gene matches. The CDR3 spans 12 residues. Germline CDR1 DFQATT, CDR2 SNEGSKA (reference sequence). The CDR3 DNA reads TGCAGTGCGGAACAGGGGCGGGAGACCCAGTACTTC. Its translation: CSAEQGRETQYF.

The sample holds many counts of this clonotype. The chain joins TRBV29-1 to TRBJ1-2, with 10 bases that match TRBD1. Germline V gene data show CDR1 as SQVTM and CDR2 as ANQGSEA. J lost 3 bases, V lost 7 bases, and 11 bases had no gene match. This CDR3 has 15 residues. DNA for the CDR3: TGCAGCGCCCCTCGGGACAGGGGCTTCGACTATGGCTACACCTTC. Translating it yields CSAPRDRGFDYGYTF. The entire variable domain, with the rest obtained from reference TRBV29-1 and TRBJ1-2, is as follows: SAVISQKPSRDICQRGTSLTIQCQVDSQVTMMFWYRQQPGQSLTLIATANQGSEATYESGFVIDKFPISRPNLTFSTLTVSNMSPEDSSIYLCSAPRDRGFDYGYTFGSGTRLTVV.

This clonotype was counted ten times or more. The V call is TRBV5-5, the J call TRBJ2-1; 9 nucleotides agree with TRBD2. The CDR3 is 17 residues long. J was trimmed by 5 bases and V by 4 bases; bases with no gene match: 13. Germline V gene lookup returns CDR1 SGHKS and CDR2 YYEKEE (reference sequence). The chain's CDR3 is CASSGTSLRSSNNEQFF. CDR3 bases: TGTGCCAGCAGCGGGACTAGCCTGAGATCGTCTAACAATGAGCAGTTCTTC.

The chain has TRBV7-2 and TRBJ2-7; 7 nucleotides align to TRBD2. V shed 2 bases and J 0 bases; nucleotides not matched to a gene: 4. CDR1 and CDR2 from the germline V gene are SGHTA and FQGNSA. The CDR3 covers 15 residues. The DNA of the CDR3 is TGTGCCAGCAGCTTACGGGCTAGCGGCTCCTACGAGCAGTACTTC. This gives the protein CASSLRASGSYEQYF.

About this clonotype: Given a much more abundant clone one base away, this may be a read error. A read error is likely, as this CDR3 ends without the conserved phenylalanine or tryptophan. The chain is built from TRBV12-3 or TRBV12-4 and TRBJ1-1; tentative D call: TRBD1 (5 bases). V dropped 3 bases and J dropped 5 bases, with 13 bases sitting between them. The CDR3 is 14 amino acids. Written as DNA, the CDR3 is TGTGCCAGCAGTTTGGCGGGGGTTGGGACTGAAGCTTTCATT. Its protein is CASSLAGVGTEAFI.

In this sample, this clonotype turned up many times. Relative to the germline gene, one junction end is altered; a read error may explain this. The chain recombines TRBV29-1 with TRBJ2-1; TRBD1 aligns across 9 bases. Germline CDR1 and CDR2: SQVTM and ANQGSEA. The CDR3 covers 11 residues. The CDR3 region is CGTGTYNEQFF. In DNA form, the CDR3 reads TGTGGGACAGGGACCTACAATGAGCAGTTCTTC.

The chain is built from TRBV30 and TRBJ1-5; perhaps TRBD1 as D (6 bases). Germline-derived CDR1 and CDR2 are GTSNPN and SVGIG (reference sequence). The length of the CDR3 is 15 residues. The V end was cut by 0 bases, the J end by 5 bases, with 14 bases between. The CDR3 region has the DNA TGTGCCTGGAGTGTAGGGCAGGGGAGAGATCAGCCCCAGCATTTT. This codes for CAWSVGQGRDQPQHF.

This clonotype was found many times. The gene calls are TRBV5-1 and TRBJ1-2; no reliable D call. Germline loops: CDR1 SGHRS, CDR2 YFSETQ. The V end lost 5 bases, the J end lost 1 base, and 15 bases lay between the germline ends. CDR3 length equals 15 residues. In DNA form, the CDR3 reads TGCGCCAGCAGACAAAACAGCTTAAATAACTATGGCTACACCTTC. Its translation is CASRQNSLNNYGYTF.

In its sample, this clonotype was seen many times. The chain uses TRBV2 and TRBJ2-7; the match to TRBD2 covers 14 bases. Germline CDR1 reads SNHLY; CDR2 reads FYNNEI. The length of the CDR3 is 13 residues. The J segment lost 6 bases and the V segment lost 9 bases, leaving 4 bases of the junction unmatched. The CDR3 protein is CASSGTSGGEQYF. For the CDR3, the DNA is TGTGCCAGTTCCGGGACTAGCGGGGGCGAGCAGTACTTC.

This clonotype came up a few times. The V call is TRBV28, the J call TRBJ2-7; 8 positions agree with TRBD1. Germline CDR1 MDHEN, CDR2 SYDVKM. Unmatched junction bases numbered 6, after V lost 3 bases and J lost 5 bases. The CDR3 contains 14 residues. Here the CDR3 DNA reads TGTGCCAGCAGTTTCTACAGGGGGAAGGACGAGCAGTACTTC. This gives the protein CASSFYRGKDEQYF.

In its sample, this clonotype was seen many times. The chain recombines TRBV28 with TRBJ2-7, with D possibly TRBD1 on 6 matching bases. Trimming cost V 2 bases and J 3 bases, with 14 bases left between them. The V gene's germline CDR1 is MDHEN and CDR2 SYDVKM. CDR3 length: 15 amino acids. The CDR3 DNA reads TGTGCCAGCAGTTTAGGACAGATCTCCCACTACGAGCAGTACTTC. Protein product: CASSLGQISHYEQYF. The variable domain in full, with the rest retrieved from reference TRBV28 and TRBJ2-7, is DVKVTQSSRYLVKRTGEKVFLECVQDMDHENMFWYRQDPGLGLRLIYFSYDVKMKEKGDIPEGYSVSREKKERFSLILESASTNQTSMYLCASSLGQISHYEQYFGPGTRLTVT.

This rearrangement joins TRBV10-3 to TRBJ2-7, with D perhaps TRBD1 or TRBD2 (5 bases each). The V end lost 10 bases, the J end lost 2 bases, and 15 bases lay between the germline ends. The CDR3 covers 13 residues. Germline CDR1 is ENHRY and CDR2 is SYGVKD. CDR3 region: CATAGTTTYEQYF. For the CDR3, the DNA is TGTGCCACCGCCGGGACGACGACCTACGAGCAGTACTTC.

This clonotype was counted many times. The rearrangement uses TRBV7-3 and TRBJ2-1; 9 bases align to TRBD2. The length of the CDR3 is 15 residues. Trimming cost V 0 bases and J 5 bases; bases outside gene matches: 2. Germline lookup yields CDR1 SGHTA and CDR2 FQGTGA. CDR3 sequence reads: CASSLTGTSNNEQFF. In DNA form, the CDR3 reads TGTGCCAGCAGCTTAACCGGGACTAGCAACAATGAGCAGTTCTTC.

In this sample, this clonotype turned up many times. This chain joins TRBV20-1 and TRBJ2-5; D is unresolved. Trimming took off 2 bases at V and 4 bases at J, with 8 bases between the two ends. CDR3 length equals 12 residues. Germline assignment: CDR1 DFQATT and CDR2 SNEGSKA (reference sequence). The CDR3: CSARTGRETQYF. Written as DNA, the CDR3 is TGCAGTGCTAGAACCGGAAGAGAGACCCAGTACTTC.

This clonotype was counted at least ten times. This chain connects TRBV27 to TRBJ2-7; TRBD2 agrees at 8 bases. The J segment lost 6 bases and the V segment lost 6 bases, leaving 10 bases of the junction unmatched. The germline gives CDR1 MNHEY, CDR2 SMNVEV (reference sequence). This CDR3 contains 14 residues. In DNA form, the CDR3 reads TGTGCCAGCAGACTAATAGCGGGACTGGGCGAGCAGTACGTC. Its translation: CASRLIAGLGEQYV.